This TCR beta chain stems from a study of blood T cell repertoires in COVID-19. Study-level background: COVID-19 samples from acute and convalescent phases originated in the United States, Italy and Spain.

In the original analysis: Reference gene primer amplification gave nucleated cell count estimates. TCRdb keeps only in-frame clones here, not all; method: immunoSEQ multiplex PCR. V and J calls plus clone size are reproduced from that table; the DNA served to infer D and trimming. Altogether about 300,000 clones are present, approximately 84% being singletons, with the ten largest covering roughly 1.5%. Patients at the Seattle site were enrolled during active infection and followed longitudinally. CDR1 is MNHEY and CDR2 is SVGAGI in the germline V gene. V shed 8 bases and J shed 2 bases, with 16 bases lying between them. The CDR3 length is 14 residues.

The sequenced sample was peripheral blood. The sequence derives from a human donor with COVID-19, enrolled during active disease. The donor label of this sample is uncertain. The V call is TRBV6-5, the J call TRBJ2-7; maybe TRBD1 (6 bases). CDR3 DNA: TGTGCCAGCGGAAGGGCAGGGGCGACCTACGAGCAGTACTTC. As protein: CASGRAGATYEQYF.